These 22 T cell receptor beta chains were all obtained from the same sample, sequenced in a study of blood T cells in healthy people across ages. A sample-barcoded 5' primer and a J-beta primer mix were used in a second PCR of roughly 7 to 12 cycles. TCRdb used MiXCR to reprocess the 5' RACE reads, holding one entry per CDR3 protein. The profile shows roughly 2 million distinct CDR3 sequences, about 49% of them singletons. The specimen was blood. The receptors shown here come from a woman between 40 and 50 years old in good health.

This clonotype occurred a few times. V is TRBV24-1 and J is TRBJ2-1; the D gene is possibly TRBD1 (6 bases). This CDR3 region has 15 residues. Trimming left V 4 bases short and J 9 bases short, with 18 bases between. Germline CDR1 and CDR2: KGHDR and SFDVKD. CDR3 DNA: TGTGCCACCAGTGAGTTTGGGACAACCTCGATTGAGCAGTTCTTC. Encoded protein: CATSEFGTTSIEQFF.

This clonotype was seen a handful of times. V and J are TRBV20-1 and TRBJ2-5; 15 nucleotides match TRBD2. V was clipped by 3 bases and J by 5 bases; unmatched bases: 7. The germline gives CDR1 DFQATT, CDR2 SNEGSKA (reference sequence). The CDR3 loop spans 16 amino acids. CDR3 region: CSASRTSGGGSETQYF. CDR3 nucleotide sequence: TGCAGTGCTAGTAGGACTAGCGGGGGGGGCAGCGAGACCCAGTACTTC.

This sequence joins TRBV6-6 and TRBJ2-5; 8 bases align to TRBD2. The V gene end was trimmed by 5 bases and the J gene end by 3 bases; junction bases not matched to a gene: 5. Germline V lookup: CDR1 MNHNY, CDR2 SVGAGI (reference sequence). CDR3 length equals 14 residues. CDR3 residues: CASSHRTSKETQYF. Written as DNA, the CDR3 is TGTGCCAGCAGTCACAGGACTAGCAAAGAGACCCAGTACTTC.

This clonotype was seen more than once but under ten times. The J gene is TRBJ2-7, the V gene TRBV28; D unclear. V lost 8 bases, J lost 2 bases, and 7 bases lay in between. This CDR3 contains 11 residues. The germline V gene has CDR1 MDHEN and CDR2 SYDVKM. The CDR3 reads CASAYAYEQYF. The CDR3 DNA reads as TGTGCCAGCGCTTACGCCTACGAGCAGTACTTC.

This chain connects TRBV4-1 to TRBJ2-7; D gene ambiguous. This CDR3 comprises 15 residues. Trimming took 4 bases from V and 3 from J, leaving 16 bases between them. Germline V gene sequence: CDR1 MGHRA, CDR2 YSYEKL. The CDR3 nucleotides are TGCGCCAGCAGCCCAAACCTCGGGCGAAGCTACGAGCAGTACTTC. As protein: CASSPNLGRSYEQYF.

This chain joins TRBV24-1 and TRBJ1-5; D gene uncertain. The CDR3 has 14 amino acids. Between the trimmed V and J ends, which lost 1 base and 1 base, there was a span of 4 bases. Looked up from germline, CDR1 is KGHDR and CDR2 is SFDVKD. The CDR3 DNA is TGTGCCACCAGTGATTTTAGCAGCAATCAGCCCCAGCATTTT. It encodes CATSDFSSNQPQHF.

Written as DNA, the CDR3 is TGTGCCAGCAGCGTGACTAGCTCGAACACCGGGGAGCTGTTTTTT. This sequence encodes CASSVTSSNTGELFF. The rearrangement links TRBV5-5 to TRBJ2-2; 7 nucleotides agree with TRBD2. With V trimmed by 4 bases and J by 0 bases, 3 bases remained unmatched. CDR1 and CDR2 from the germline V gene are SGHKS and YYEKEE (reference sequence). The CDR3 runs to 15 residues.

The CDR3 is CASSSQIMTGRSYNEQFF. The CDR3 bases are TGTGCCAGCAGTTCCCAGATCATGACAGGGCGATCCTACAATGAGCAGTTCTTC. The rearrangement uses TRBV6-2 or TRBV6-3 and TRBJ2-1; 7 nucleotides line up with TRBD1. In germline, CDR1 is MNHEY, CDR2 SVGEGT. The CDR3 extends over 18 amino acids. The J segment lost 1 base and the V segment lost 4 bases, leaving 13 bases of the junction unmatched.

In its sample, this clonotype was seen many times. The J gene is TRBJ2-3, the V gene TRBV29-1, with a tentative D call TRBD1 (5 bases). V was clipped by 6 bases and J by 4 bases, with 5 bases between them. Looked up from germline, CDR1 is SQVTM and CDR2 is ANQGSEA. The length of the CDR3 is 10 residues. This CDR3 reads CSVGADTQYF. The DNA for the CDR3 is TGCAGCGTAGGGGCAGATACGCAGTATTTT.

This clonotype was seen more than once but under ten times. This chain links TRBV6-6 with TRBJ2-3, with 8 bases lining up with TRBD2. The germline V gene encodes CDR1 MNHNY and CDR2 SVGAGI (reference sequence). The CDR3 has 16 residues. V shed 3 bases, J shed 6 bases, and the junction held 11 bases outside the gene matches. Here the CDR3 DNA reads TGTGCCAGCAGTTATCCGGGAGGGAACACAGTGGATACGCAGTATTTT. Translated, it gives CASSYPGGNTVDTQYF.

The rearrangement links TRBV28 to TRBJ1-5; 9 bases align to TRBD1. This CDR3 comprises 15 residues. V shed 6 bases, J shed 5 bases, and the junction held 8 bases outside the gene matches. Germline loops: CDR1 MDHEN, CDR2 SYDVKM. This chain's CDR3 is CASRADRGRDQPQHF. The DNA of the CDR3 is TGTGCCAGCAGAGCGGACAGGGGAAGGGATCAGCCCCAGCATTTT.

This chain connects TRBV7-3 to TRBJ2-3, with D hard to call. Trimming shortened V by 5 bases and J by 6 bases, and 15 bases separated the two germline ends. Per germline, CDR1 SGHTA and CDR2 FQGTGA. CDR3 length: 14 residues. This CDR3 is CASSPHQGVDTQYF. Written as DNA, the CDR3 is TGTGCCAGCAGCCCCCACCAAGGAGTGGATACGCAGTATTTT.

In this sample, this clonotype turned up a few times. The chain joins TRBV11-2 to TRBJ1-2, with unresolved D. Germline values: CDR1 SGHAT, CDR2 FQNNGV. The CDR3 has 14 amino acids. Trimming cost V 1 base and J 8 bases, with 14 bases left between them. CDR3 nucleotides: TGTGCCAGCAGCTTAGTGGGATTATCTAGGGGCTACACCTTC. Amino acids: CASSLVGLSRGYTF.

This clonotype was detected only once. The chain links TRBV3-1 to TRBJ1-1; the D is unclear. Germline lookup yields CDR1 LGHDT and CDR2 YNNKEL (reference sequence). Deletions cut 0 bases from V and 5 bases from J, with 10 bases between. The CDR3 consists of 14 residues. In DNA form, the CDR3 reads TGTGCCAGCAGCCAAGAGACCTGGGGTACTGAAGCTTTCTTT. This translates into CASSQETWGTEAFF.

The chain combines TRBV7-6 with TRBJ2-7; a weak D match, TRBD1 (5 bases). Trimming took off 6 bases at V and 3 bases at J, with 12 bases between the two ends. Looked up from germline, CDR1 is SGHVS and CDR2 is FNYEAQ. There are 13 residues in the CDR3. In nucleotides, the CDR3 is TGTGCCAGCAGTCAAGGGGTGGTCTACGAGCAGTACTTC. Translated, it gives CASSQGVVYEQYF.

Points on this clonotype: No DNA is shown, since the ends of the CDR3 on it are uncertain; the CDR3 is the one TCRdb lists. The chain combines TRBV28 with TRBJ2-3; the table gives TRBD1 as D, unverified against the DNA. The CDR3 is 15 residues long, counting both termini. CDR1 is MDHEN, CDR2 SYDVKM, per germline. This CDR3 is CASSSSGFPADTQYF.

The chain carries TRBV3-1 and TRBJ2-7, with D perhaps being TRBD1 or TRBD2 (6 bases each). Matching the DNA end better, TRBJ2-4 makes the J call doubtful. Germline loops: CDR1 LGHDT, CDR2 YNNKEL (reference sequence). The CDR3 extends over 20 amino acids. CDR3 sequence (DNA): TGTGCCAGCAGCCAAGATCTTCGGGGGCGCATGGGACGGGCCAAAAACATTCAGTACTTC. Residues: CASSQDLRGRMGRAKNIQYF.

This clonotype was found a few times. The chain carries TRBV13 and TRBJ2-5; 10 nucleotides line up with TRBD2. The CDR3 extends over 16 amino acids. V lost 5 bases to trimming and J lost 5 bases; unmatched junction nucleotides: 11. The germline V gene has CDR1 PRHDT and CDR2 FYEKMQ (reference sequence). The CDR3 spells CASSRQAGGALETQYF. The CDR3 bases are TGTGCCAGCAGCCGACAAGCGGGGGGGGCCTTGGAGACCCAGTACTTC.

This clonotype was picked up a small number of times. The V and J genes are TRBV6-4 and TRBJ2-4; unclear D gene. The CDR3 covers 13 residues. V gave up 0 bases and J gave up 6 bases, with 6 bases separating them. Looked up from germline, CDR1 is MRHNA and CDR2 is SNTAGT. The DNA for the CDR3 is TGTGCCAGCAGTGACTCGAGTGGAAACATTCAGTACTTC. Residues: CASSDSSGNIQYF.

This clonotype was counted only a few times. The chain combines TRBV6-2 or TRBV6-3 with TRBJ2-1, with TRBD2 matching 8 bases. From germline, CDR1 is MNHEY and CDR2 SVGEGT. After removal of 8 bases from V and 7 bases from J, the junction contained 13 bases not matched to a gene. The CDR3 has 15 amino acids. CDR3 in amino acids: CASLLPGLGLNEQFF. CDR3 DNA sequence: TGTGCCAGCCTTCTACCGGGACTAGGTCTAAATGAGCAGTTCTTC.

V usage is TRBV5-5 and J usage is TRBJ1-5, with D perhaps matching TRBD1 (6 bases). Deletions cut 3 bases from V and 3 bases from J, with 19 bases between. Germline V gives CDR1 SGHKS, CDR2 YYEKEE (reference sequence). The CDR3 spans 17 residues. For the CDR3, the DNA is TGTGCCAGCAGCTGGACAGCTGACTTCGGCGACAATCAGCCCCAGCATTTT. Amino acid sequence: CASSWTADFGDNQPQHF.

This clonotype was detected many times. The DNA for the CDR3 is TGTGCCAGCAGTTTATCGTCCCTACCTACGGGGGGGCGGACAGATACGCAGTATTTT. Its protein is CASSLSSLPTGGRTDTQYF. J is TRBJ2-3 and V is TRBV27; TRBD2 aligns across 8 bases. This CDR3 comprises 19 residues. V lost 0 bases, J lost 3 bases, and 14 bases stayed unmatched. Germline CDR1 is MNHEY and CDR2 is SMNVEV (reference sequence).